Listed here are 4 T cell receptor beta chains from one sample, sequenced in a study of CD8 T cells in Susac syndrome (dated by TCRdb to between 2019 and 2020). The library came from the immunoSEQ multiplex PCR assay. RNA was extracted using the RNeasy kit, and roughly 0.5 to 1 microgram was reverse transcribed with random hexamers. TCRdb took the public reads, trimmed them with fastp at Q25, ran MiXCR for clone calling and kept in-frame beta chains. All rows with the same CDR3 protein become a single entry with the most common DNA and genes. The sample table records about 180,000 distinct CDR3 sequences; almost 96% of these occur just once. The top ten clones comprise 0.093% of the sample. Sequencing used CD4+ T cells from PBMCs. The receptors originated from a human donor with multiple sclerosis.

The V gene is TRBV20-1, the J gene TRBJ2-7; D gene uncertain. Trimming stripped 0 bases from V and 6 bases from J, with 18 bases between. The CDR3 covers 15 residues. Germline V CDR1 and CDR2: DFQATT, SNEGSKA (reference sequence). Here the CDR3 DNA reads TGCAGTGCTAGAGATGCGACAATGGGGAACATCGAGCAGTACTTC. Its translation is CSARDATMGNIEQYF.

The chain uses TRBV2 and TRBJ2-1, with D perhaps given as TRBD1 or TRBD2 (5 bases each). Germline assignment: CDR1 SNHLY and CDR2 FYNNEI. Trimming pared 0 bases from V and 3 bases from J, leaving 12 bases between. CDR3 size: 16 residues. The CDR3 reads CASSEAGPEGYNEQFF. CDR3 in DNA: TGTGCCAGCAGTGAAGCGGGGCCTGAGGGCTACAATGAGCAGTTCTTC. The full variable domain, in which reference TRBV2 and TRBJ2-1 provide the parts outside the CDR3, is EPEVTQTPSHQVTQMGQEVILRCVPISNHLYFYWYRQILGQKVEFLVSFYNNEISEKSEIFDDQFSVERPDGSNFTLKIRSTKLEDSAMYFCASSEAGPEGYNEQFFGPGTRLTVL.

J is TRBJ2-7 and V is TRBV6-5, with 9 bases that match TRBD1. With 2 bases clipped from V and 4 bases from J, the junction kept 6 bases outside the gene matches. CDR1 is MNHEY and CDR2 is SVGAGI in the germline V gene. The CDR3 sequence is 15 residues long. CDR3 nucleotides: TGTGCCAGCAGTTACGATGGGACAGGGAAGTACGAGCAGTACTTC. Amino acid sequence: CASSYDGTGKYEQYF.

The V and J genes are TRBV20-1 and TRBJ2-1, with D perhaps TRBD2 (6 bases). CDR3 size: 12 residues. From germline, CDR1 is DFQATT and CDR2 SNEGSKA (reference sequence). The V end was cut by 3 bases, the J end by 4 bases, with 7 bases between. CDR3 in DNA: TGCAGTGCTAGTGGGGGGTACAATGAGCAGTTCTTC. Translation: CSASGGYNEQFF.